This TCR beta chain comes out of a study of neoadjuvant anti-PD-1 for oral cavity cancer. Study summary: Most patients had three to four biweekly doses of 3 mg/kg nivolumab before resection. Patients without progression received a fourth nivolumab dose around day 43, then surgical resection on days 50-56.

On this clone: Its antigen is currently unknown.

General observations from the study: After neoadjuvant nivolumab, PBMC T cell clonality was significantly higher in non-responders than responders. Pretreatment Treg/Th17 ratio correlated inversely with post-treatment tumor clonality.

This CDR3 region has 15 residues. V lost 5 bases, J lost 3 bases, and 5 bases stayed unmatched. The germline V gene encodes CDR1 SGHVS and CDR2 FQNEAQ. Measured with immunoSEQ multiplex PCR; TCRdb has only the in-frame clones, and not every one. The top ten hold around 2.6% of the sample, which has tens of thousands of clones, approximately 79% seen once. This TCR was recovered from a person between 35 and 79 years old with oral cavity squamous cell carcinoma. V usage is TRBV7-8 and J usage is TRBJ1-5, with TRBD1 matching over 9 bases. Sequenced material: PBMCs, taken before nivolumab (anti-PD-1) treatment. CDR3 residues: CASSRDRAPNQPQHF. The DNA for the CDR3 is TGTGCCAGCAGCCGGGACAGGGCCCCCAATCAGCCCCAGCATTTT.